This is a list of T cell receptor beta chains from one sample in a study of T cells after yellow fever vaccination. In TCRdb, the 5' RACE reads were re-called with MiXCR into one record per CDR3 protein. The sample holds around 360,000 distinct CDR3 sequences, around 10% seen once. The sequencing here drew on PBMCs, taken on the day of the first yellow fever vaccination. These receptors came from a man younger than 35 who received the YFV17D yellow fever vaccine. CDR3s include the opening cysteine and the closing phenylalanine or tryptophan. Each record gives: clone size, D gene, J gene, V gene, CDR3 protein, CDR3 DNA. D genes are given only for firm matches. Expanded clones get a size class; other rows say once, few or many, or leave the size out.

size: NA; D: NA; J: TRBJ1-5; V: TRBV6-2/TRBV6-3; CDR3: CATGGPDYSNQPQHF; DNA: TGTGCCACCGGGGGACCGGACTATAGCAATCAGCCCCAGCATTTT
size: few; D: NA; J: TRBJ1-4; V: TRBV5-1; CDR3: CASSPDGRAGATNEKLFF; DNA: TGCGCCAGCAGCCCAGACGGCAGGGCCGGGGCAACTAATGAAAAACTGTTTTTT
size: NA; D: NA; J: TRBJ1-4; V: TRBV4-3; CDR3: CASSPRGREKLFF; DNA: TGCGCCAGCAGCCCCAGGGGCCGAGAAAAACTGTTTTTT
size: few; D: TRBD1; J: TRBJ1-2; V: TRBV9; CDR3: CASSAGTGEGGYTF; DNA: TGTGCCAGCAGCGCGGGGACAGGGGAGGGTGGCTACACCTTC
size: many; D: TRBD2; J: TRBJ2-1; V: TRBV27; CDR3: CASSPTSTSGANEQFF; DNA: TGTGCCAGCAGTCCAACATCGACTAGCGGGGCAAATGAGCAGTTCTTC
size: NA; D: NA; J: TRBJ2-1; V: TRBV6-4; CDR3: CASSDLGGAGNEQFF; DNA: TGTGCCAGCAGTGATCTGGGGGGGGCCGGTAATGAGCAGTTCTTC
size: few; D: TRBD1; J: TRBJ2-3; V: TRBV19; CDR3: CASSARDRFTATDTQYF; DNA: TGTGCCAGTAGTGCCCGGGACAGGTTTACCGCCACAGATACGCAGTATTTT
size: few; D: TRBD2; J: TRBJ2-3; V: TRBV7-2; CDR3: CASSLAAASGGTDTQYF; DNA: TGTGCCAGCAGCTTAGCCGCGGCTAGCGGGGGCACAGATACGCAGTATTTT
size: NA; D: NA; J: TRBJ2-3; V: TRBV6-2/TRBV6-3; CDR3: CASSYRPGEADTQYF; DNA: TGTGCCAGCAGTTACCGCCCGGGGGAAGCAGATACGCAGTATTTT
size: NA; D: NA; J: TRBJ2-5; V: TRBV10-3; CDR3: CAISETSRTQYF; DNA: TGTGCCATCAGTGAGACTTCAAGGACCCAGTACTTC
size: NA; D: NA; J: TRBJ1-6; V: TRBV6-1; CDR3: CASRRWSSYNSPLHF; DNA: TGTGCCAGCAGACGCTGGAGCTCCTATAATTCACCCCTCCACTTT
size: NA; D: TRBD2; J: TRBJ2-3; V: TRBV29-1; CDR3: CSILAGGSDTQYF; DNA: TGCAGCATACTAGCGGGGGGGTCAGATACGCAGTATTTT
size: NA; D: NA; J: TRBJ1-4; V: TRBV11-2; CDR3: CASSPRTGESEKLFF; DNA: TGTGCCAGCAGCCCGAGAACCGGGGAGTCGGAAAAACTGTTTTTT
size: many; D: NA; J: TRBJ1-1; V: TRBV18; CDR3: CASSPEGRLDTEAFF; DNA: TGTGCCAGCTCACCAGAAGGACGATTGGACACTGAAGCTTTCTTT
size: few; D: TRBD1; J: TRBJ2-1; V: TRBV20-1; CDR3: CSASGRTGGFNEQFF; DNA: TGCAGTGCTTCTGGTAGGACAGGGGGTTTTAATGAGCAGTTCTTC
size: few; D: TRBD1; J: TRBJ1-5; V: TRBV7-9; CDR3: CASSLDRTGESNQPQHF; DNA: TGTGCCAGCAGCTTAGATCGGACAGGGGAAAGCAATCAGCCCCAGCATTTT
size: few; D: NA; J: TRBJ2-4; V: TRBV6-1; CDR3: CASSEAGAAKNIQYF; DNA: TGTGCCAGCAGTGAAGCAGGGGCAGCCAAAAACATTCAGTACTTC
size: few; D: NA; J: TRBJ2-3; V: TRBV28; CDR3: CASNGRGGTDTQYF; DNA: TGTGCCAGCAATGGCAGGGGGGGAACAGATACGCAGTATTTT
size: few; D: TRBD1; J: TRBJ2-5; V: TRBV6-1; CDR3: CASSRGTAIDQYF; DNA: TGTGCCAGCAGTCGAGGGACAGCGATAGACCAGTACTTC
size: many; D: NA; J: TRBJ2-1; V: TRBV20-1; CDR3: CSARDPSGIEQFF; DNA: TGCAGTGCTAGAGATCCAAGCGGAATTGAGCAGTTCTTC
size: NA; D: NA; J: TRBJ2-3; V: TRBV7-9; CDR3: CASSPIQDTQYF; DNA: TGTGCCAGCAGCCCCATTCAAGATACGCAGTATTTT
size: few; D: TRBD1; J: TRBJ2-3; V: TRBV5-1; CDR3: CASRWGPRGTTDTQYF; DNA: TGCGCCAGCAGGTGGGGGCCCAGGGGGACCACAGATACGCAGTATTTT
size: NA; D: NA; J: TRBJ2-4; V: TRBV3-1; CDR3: CASSIAFVTKNIQYF; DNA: TGTGCCAGCAGCATAGCGTTTGTAACCAAAAACATTCAGTACTTC
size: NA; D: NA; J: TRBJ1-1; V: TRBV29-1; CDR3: CSVGGPGEAFF; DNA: TGCAGCGTCGGAGGGCCAGGGGAAGCTTTCTTT
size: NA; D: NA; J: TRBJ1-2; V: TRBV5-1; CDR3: CASRVSAFYGYTF; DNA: TGCGCCAGCAGGGTTTCGGCGTTCTATGGCTACACCTTC
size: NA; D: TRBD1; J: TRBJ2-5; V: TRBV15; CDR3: CATSDRAGDYFQETQYF; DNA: TGTGCCACCAGCGACAGGGCAGGAGATTACTTCCAAGAGACCCAGTACTTC
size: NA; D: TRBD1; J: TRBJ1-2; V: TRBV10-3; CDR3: CAISAGQGQGRANYGYTF; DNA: TGTGCCATCAGTGCTGGTCAGGGACAGGGGCGAGCTAACTATGGCTACACCTTC